This TCR beta chain was found in a study of T cell responses to AZD1222 COVID-19 vaccine. Assay used: immunoSEQ multiplex PCR; TCRdb lists only in-frame clones, some missing. The repertoire includes some 110,000 clones, approximately 86% of them detected once, and 15% to 20% sits in the top ten. As to this clone: Additional DNA sequences in this sample encode the identical CDR3.

Deletions cut 1 base from V and 1 base from J, with 4 bases between. Germline loops: CDR1 KGHSH, CDR2 LQKENI. The CDR3 has 13 amino acids. The sequence was obtained from an adult who received the AZD1222 COVID-19 vaccine. The chain links TRBV18 to TRBJ2-5; the D is unclear. Sequences were derived from peripheral blood, sampled 28 days after the second AZD1222 dose. The DNA for the CDR3 is TGTGCCAGCTCACCACGCACCCAAGAGACCCAGTACTTC. It codes for CASSPRTQETQYF.